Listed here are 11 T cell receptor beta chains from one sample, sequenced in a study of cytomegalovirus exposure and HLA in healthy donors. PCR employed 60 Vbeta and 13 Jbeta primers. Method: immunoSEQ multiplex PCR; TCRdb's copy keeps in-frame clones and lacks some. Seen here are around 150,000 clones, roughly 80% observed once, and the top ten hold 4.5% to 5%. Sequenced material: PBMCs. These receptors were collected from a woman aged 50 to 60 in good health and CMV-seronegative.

The CDR3 sequence: CASSVGATRGVNNEQFF. In nucleotides, the CDR3 is TGTGCCAGCAGCGTAGGAGCGACTCGGGGAGTCAACAATGAGCAGTTCTTC. The chain uses TRBV9 and TRBJ2-1; weak D call: TRBD2 (5 bases). CDR1 is SGDLS and CDR2 is YYNGEE in the germline V gene. CDR3 size: 17 residues. V dropped 0 bases and J dropped 5 bases, with 18 bases sitting between them. Full variable domain (missing parts from reference TRBV9 and TRBJ2-1): DSGVTQTPKHLITATGQRVTLRCSPRSGDLSVYWYQQSLDQGLQFLIQYYNGEERAKGNILERFSAQQFPDLHSELNLSSLELGDSALYFCASSVGATRGVNNEQFFGPGTRLTVL.

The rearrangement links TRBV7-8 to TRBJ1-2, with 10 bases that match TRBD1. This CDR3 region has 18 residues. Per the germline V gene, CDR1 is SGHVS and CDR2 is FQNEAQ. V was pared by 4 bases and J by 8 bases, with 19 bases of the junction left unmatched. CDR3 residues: CASSSSIYRTGGVWGYTF. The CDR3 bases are TGTGCCAGCAGCTCGAGCATTTATAGGACAGGGGGAGTATGGGGCTACACCTTC.

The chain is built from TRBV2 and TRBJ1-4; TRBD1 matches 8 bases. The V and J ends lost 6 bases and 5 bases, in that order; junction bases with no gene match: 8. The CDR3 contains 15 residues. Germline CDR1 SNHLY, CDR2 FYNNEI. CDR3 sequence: CASSLQTGGNEKLFF. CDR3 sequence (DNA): TGTGCCAGCAGCCTACAAACAGGGGGAAATGAAAAACTGTTTTTT.

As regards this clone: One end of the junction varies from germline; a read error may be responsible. This chain's CDR3 is CASSSRPMTSRDTQYF. The CDR3 DNA reads TGTGCCAGCAGTTCCCGACCCATGACTAGCAGAGATACGCAGTATTTT. The chain couples TRBV28 to TRBJ2-3; 7 bases align to TRBD2. The CDR3 has 16 residues. CDR1 is MDHEN, CDR2 SYDVKM, per germline.

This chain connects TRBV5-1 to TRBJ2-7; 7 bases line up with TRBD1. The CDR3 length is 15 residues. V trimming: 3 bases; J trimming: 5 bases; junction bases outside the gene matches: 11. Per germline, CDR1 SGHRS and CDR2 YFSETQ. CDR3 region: CASSSADRQPHEQYF. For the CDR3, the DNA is TGCGCCAGCAGCTCCGCGGACAGGCAGCCCCACGAGCAGTACTTC.

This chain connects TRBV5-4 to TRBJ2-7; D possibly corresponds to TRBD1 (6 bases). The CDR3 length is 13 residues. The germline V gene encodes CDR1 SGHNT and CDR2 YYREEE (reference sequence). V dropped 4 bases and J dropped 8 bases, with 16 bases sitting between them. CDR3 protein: CASSRENREKQYF. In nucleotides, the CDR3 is TGTGCCAGCAGCCGGGAAAACAGGGAGAAGCAGTACTTC.

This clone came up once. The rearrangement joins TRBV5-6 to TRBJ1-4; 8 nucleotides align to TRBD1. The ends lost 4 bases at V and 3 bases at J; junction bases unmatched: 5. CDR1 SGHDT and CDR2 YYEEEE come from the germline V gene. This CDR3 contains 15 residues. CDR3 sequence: CASSQAGGPNEKLFF. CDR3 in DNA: TGTGCCAGCAGCCAAGCAGGGGGCCCTAATGAAAAACTGTTTTTT.

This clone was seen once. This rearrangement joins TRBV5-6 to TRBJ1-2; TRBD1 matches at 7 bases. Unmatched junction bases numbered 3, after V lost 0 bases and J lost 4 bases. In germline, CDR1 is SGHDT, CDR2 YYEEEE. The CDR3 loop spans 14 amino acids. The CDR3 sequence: CASSLDAGGYGYTF. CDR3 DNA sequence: TGTGCCAGCAGCTTGGATGCAGGGGGCTATGGCTACACCTTC.

CDR3 sequence: CASSLTRGGGTDTQYF. The CDR3 DNA sequence: TGTGCCAGCAGCTTAACAAGGGGGGGCGGGACAGATACGCAGTATTTT. This chain connects TRBV5-4 to TRBJ2-3, with D perhaps matching TRBD2 (7 bases). The V gene lost 2 bases and the J gene lost 3 bases, with 16 bases spanning the gap. The CDR3 has 16 amino acids. In germline, CDR1 is SGHNT, CDR2 YYREEE (reference sequence).

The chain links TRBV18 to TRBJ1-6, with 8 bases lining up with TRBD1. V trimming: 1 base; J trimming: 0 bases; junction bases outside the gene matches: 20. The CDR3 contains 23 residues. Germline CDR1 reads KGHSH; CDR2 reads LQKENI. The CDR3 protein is CASSPRSNPGGGQGSSYNSPLHF. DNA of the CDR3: TGTGCCAGCTCACCACGTAGCAACCCAGGGGGCGGACAAGGGAGCTCCTATAATTCACCCCTCCACTTT.

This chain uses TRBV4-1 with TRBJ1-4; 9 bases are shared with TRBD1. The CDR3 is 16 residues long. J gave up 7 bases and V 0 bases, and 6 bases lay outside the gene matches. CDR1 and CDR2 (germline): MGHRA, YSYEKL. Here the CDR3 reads CASSQEVQGASEKLFF. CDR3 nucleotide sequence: TGCGCCAGCAGCCAAGAAGTACAGGGGGCGAGTGAAAAACTGTTTTTT.